Listed below are T cell receptor beta chains from one sample, sequenced in a study of blood T cell repertoires in COVID-19. This table comes from immunoSEQ multiplex PCR, and its TCRdb copy is limited to in-frame clones, with some not included. Of some 170,000 clones in the sample, 85% were seen once. Sequencing used peripheral blood. These receptors were obtained from a man in his forties with acute or convalescent COVID-19. Each CDR3 is given with its conserved first and last residue. Fields, in order: J gene, D gene, clone size, V gene, CDR3 DNA, CDR3 protein. The D gene is left open where the match is weak. Size values are once, few and many counts, or a class for expanded clones, and some rows have none.

>TRBJ1-5|.|.|TRBV27
TGTGCCAGCAGTTTATCGCGAGTGGGCAATCAGCCCCAGCATTTT
CASSLSRVGNQPQHF
>TRBJ1-2|TRBD1|.|TRBV27
TGTGCCAGCAGCGAGGGGGCGGGGGGTGGCTACACCTTC
CASSEGAGGGYTF
>TRBJ1-5|.|once|TRBV12-3/TRBV12-4
TGTGCCAGCAGTTTGGGCGAGTGGCAGCCCCAGCATTTT
CASSLGEWQPQHF
>TRBJ1-2|TRBD1|few|TRBV25-1
TGTGCCAGCACGAGGACAGGGGTGGGTGGCTACACCTTC
CASTRTGVGGYTF
>TRBJ1-5|TRBD1|.|TRBV28
TGTGCCAGCAGTCCGGACAGGGGTCGTAATCAGCCCCAGCATTTT
CASSPDRGRNQPQHF
>TRBJ1-1|.|.|TRBV7-3
TGTGCCAGCAGCTCTCGGGAGAACACTGAAGCTTTCTTT
CASSSRENTEAFF
>TRBJ2-2|.|.|TRBV2
TGTGCCAGCAGTGACCGCAGTTACACCGGGGAGCTGTTTTTT
CASSDRSYTGELFF
>TRBJ2-1|.|once|TRBV14
TGTGCCAGCAGCCATCTACCGGGGAATGAGCAGTTCTTC
CASSHLPGNEQFF
>TRBJ2-1|.|.|TRBV10-3
TGTGCCATCAGTGAAATCCGGGATCCCAGAGATGAGCAGTTCTTC
CAISEIRDPRDEQFF
>TRBJ1-6|.|.|TRBV27
TGTGCCAGCGGTGCGGACTTTGAGGCTAATTCACCCCTCCACTTT
CASGADFEANSPLHF
>TRBJ2-1|.|once|TRBV7-2
TGTGCCAGCAGCTTTTGGGCTGCTGAGCAGTTCTTC
CASSFWAAEQFF
>TRBJ1-3|TRBD1|once|TRBV13
TGTGCCAGCAGCTTACAATCGACAGGGCCTGGAAACACCATATATTTT
CASSLQSTGPGNTIYF
>TRBJ2-6|TRBD1|.|TRBV19
TGTGCCAGTAGTAAGGGACAGGGTAGCAACGTCCTGACTTTC
CASSKGQGSNVLTF
>TRBJ2-2|TRBD2|.|TRBV10-3
TGTGCCATCAGTGAGTTGCGGGGGGGCACCGGGGAGCTGTTTTTT
CAISELRGGTGELFF
>TRBJ1-4|.|.|TRBV7-8
TGTGCCAGCAGCTTAGCGGCCCTCGAAAATGAAAAACTGTTTTTT
CASSLAALENEKLFF
>TRBJ1-4|.|.|TRBV28
TGTGCCAGCAGTGCAGGGAGGCGAGAAAAACTGTTTTTT
CASSAGRREKLFF
>TRBJ1-4|TRBD1|once|TRBV6-5
TGTGCCAGCAGTTACGGGGACAGGAGAAATGAAAAACTGTTTTTT
CASSYGDRRNEKLFF
>TRBJ1-1|.|.|TRBV6-5
TGTGCCAGCACTGCCCCAAACAGGCCCTATGAAGCTTTCTTT
CASTAPNRPYEAFF
>TRBJ2-3|TRBD2|.|TRBV9
TGTGCCAGCAGCGTAGCTGGGGGGCGCCAGCGGGGGGTGACAGATACGCAGTATTTT
CASSVAGGRQRGVTDTQYF
>TRBJ2-2|.|.|TRBV7-2
TGTGCCAGCAGCTTTTTCGGGAACACCGGGGAGCTGTTTTTT
CASSFFGNTGELFF
>TRBJ1-5|.|.|TRBV6-1
TGTGCCAGCAGTGAAGGCAGGGCCCAGCATTTT
CASSEGRAQHF
>TRBJ1-3|.|.|TRBV19
TGTGCCAGTACCTCACTGACTGTCGTCTCTGGAAACACCATATATTTT
CASTSLTVVSGNTIYF
>TRBJ1-3|.|few|TRBV30
TGTGCCTGGAGTGTATTTGGGCAGTACTCTGGAAACACCATATATTTT
CAWSVFGQYSGNTIYF
>TRBJ2-5|TRBD2|.|TRBV7-9
TGTGCCAGCAGCTTGGCGGGGGGAGAGACCCAGTACTTC
CASSLAGGETQYF
>TRBJ2-3|TRBD2|.|TRBV4-2
TGTGCCAGCAGTCGAACTAGCGGGATTACCACAGATACGCAGTATTTT
CASSRTSGITTDTQYF
>TRBJ1-1|.|.|TRBV7-2
TGTGCCAGCAGTTTGGTGGGTGCAGGGGAAGCTTTCTTT
CASSLVGAGEAFF
>TRBJ1-1|TRBD1|.|TRBV5-1
TGCGCCAGCAAGGGGGGACAGGGTGGATTGGTGAACACTGAAGCTTTCTTT
CASKGGQGGLVNTEAFF
>TRBJ1-2|TRBD1|.|TRBV11-3
TGTGCCAGCAGCTTAGATTTGTTCCAGGGGACAGACTATGGCTACACCTTC
CASSLDLFQGTDYGYTF
>TRBJ1-2|.|.|TRBV4-1
TGCGCCAGCAGCCCCTTGACTGGGAACTATGGCTACACCTTC
CASSPLTGNYGYTF
>TRBJ2-1|.|few|TRBV27
TGTGCCAGCGGCAACAGGGACCAGCAGTTCTTC
CASGNRDQQFF
>TRBJ2-1|TRBD2|.|TRBV11-3
TGTGCCAGCAGCACCCGGGGGGGCCTTAATGAGCAGTTCTTC
CASSTRGGLNEQFF
>TRBJ1-1|.|once|TRBV28
TGTGCCAGCAGTTTAATCTCATCAGGGAACGCGGAAGCTTTCTTT
CASSLISSGNAEAFF
>TRBJ1-1|TRBD1|.|TRBV9
TGTGCCAGCAGTGTAGGGGGCGCGCGAGGCACTGAAGCTTTCTTT
CASSVGGARGTEAFF
>TRBJ2-7|TRBD2|.|TRBV7-2
TGTGCCAGCAGCTTAGGAGTAGCGGGGGCCTTCAGCTCCTACGAGCAGTACTTC
CASSLGVAGAFSSYEQYF
>TRBJ1-3|.|.|TRBV6-5
TGTGCCAGCAGCCGAAGCCGCTACTCTGGAAACACCATATATTTT
CASSRSRYSGNTIYF
>TRBJ1-2|.|.|TRBV27
TGTGCCAGCAGTCACGGGACATCCGGCTATGGCTACACCTTC
CASSHGTSGYGYTF
>TRBJ2-1|.|.|TRBV7-9
TGTGCCAGCAGCTTACGTTCTCGTGATGAGCAGTTCTTC
CASSLRSRDEQFF
>TRBJ1-2|.|.|TRBV29-1
TGCAGCGTTGCCACCGGACAGACGAATGGCTACACCTTC
CSVATGQTNGYTF
>TRBJ2-1|TRBD2|.|TRBV7-2
TGTGCCAGCAGCTTAGCACTAGCGGGGGGAGGTGAGCAGTTCTTC
CASSLALAGGGEQFF
>TRBJ2-7|TRBD1|.|TRBV6-5
TGTGCCAGCAGCGTGACAGGGTCCCACTACGAGCAGTACTTC
CASSVTGSHYEQYF
>TRBJ1-2|TRBD1|.|TRBV6-1
TGTGCCAGCAGTGAAAACAGGGGCGGGAACTATGGCTACACCTTC
CASSENRGGNYGYTF
>TRBJ2-1|TRBD2|.|TRBV9
TGTGCCAGCAGCGCCAATTTAGCGGGGGGGAATTACAATGAGCAGTTCTTC
CASSANLAGGNYNEQFF
>TRBJ1-1|.|.|TRBV6-1
TGTGCCAGCAGTGAAGCGCTGGGGCGGACTGAAGCTTTCTTT
CASSEALGRTEAFF
>TRBJ1-2|.|.|TRBV6-5
TGTGCCAGCAGTTACTCCTTGGGGGGGGGTAACTATGGCTACACCTTC
CASSYSLGGGNYGYTF
>TRBJ2-5|.|.|TRBV6-6
TGTGCCAGTTCACCCAGCCAAGAGACCCAGTACTTC
CASSPSQETQYF